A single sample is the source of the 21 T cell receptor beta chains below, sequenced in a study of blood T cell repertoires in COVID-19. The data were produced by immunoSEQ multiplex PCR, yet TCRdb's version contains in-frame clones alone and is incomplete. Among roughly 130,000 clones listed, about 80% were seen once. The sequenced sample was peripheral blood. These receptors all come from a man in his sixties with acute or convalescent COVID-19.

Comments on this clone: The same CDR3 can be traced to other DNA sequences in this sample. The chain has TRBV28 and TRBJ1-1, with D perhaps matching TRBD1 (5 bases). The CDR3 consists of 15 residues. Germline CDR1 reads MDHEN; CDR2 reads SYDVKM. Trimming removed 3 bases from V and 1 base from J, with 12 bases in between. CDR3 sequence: CASSFPAGGNTEAFF. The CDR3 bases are TGTGCCAGCAGTTTCCCCGCCGGGGGGAACACTGAAGCTTTCTTT.

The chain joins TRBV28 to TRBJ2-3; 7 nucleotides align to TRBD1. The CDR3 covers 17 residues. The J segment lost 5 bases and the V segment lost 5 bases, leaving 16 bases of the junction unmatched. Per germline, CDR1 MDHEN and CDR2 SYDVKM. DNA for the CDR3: TGTGCCAGCAGTGCTTTCCCCTGGGACAGTATTCAAGATACGCAGTATTTT. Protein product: CASSAFPWDSIQDTQYF.

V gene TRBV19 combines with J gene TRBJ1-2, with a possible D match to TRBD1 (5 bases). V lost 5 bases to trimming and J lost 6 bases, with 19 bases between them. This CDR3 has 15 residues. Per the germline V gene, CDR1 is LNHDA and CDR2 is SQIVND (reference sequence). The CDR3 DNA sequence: TGTGCCAGTAGTCTCGCGGGGTCCCCGGGGCATGGCTACACCTTC. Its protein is CASSLAGSPGHGYTF.

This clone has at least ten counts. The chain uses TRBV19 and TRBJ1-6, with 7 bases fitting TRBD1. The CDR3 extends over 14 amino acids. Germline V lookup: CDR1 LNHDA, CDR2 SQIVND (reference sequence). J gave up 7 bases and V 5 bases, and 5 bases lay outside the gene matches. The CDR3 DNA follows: TGTGCCAGTAGTTGGTCCAGGGGGAATTCACCCCTCCACTTT. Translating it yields CASSWSRGNSPLHF.

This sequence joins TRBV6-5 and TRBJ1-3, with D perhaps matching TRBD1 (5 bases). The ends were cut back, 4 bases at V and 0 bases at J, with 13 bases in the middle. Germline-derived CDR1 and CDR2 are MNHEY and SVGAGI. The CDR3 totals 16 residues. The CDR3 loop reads CASSFSQGISGNTIYF. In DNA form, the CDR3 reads TGTGCCAGCAGTTTCTCTCAGGGAATCTCTGGAAACACCATATATTTT.

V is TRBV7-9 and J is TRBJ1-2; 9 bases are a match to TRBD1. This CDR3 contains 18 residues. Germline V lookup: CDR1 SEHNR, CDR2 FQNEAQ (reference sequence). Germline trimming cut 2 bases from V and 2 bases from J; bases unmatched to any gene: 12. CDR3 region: CASSLSGGRGTGNYGYTF. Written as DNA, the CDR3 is TGTGCCAGCAGCTTATCGGGGGGTCGGGGGACAGGGAACTATGGCTACACCTTC.

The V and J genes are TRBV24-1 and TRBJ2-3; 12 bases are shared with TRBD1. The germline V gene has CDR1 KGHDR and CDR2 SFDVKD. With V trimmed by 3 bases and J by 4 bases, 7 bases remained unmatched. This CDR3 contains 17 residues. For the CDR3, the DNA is TGTGCCACCAGTGATCCCGGGACAGGGGGCTATCCAGATACGCAGTATTTT. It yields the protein CATSDPGTGGYPDTQYF.

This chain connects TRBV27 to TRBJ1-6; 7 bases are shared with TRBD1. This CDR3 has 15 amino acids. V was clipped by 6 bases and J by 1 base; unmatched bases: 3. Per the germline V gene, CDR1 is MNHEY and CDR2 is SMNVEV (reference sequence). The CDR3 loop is CASRGQFSYNSPLHF. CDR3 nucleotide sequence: TGTGCCAGCAGGGGACAGTTTTCCTATAATTCACCCCTCCACTTT.

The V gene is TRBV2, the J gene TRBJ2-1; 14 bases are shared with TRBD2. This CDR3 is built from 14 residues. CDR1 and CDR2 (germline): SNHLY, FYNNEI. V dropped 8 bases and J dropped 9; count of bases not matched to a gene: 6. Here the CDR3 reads CASQTSGGVREQFF. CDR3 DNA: TGTGCCAGCCAGACTAGCGGGGGGGTTCGTGAGCAGTTCTTC.

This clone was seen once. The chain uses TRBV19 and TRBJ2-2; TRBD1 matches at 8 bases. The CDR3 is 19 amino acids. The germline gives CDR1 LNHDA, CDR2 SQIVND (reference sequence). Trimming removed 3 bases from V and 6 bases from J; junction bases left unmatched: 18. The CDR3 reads CASSIPGGQAKIRAGELFF. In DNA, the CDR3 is TGTGCCAGTAGTATTCCAGGGGGACAGGCAAAAATAAGGGCCGGGGAGCTGTTTTTT.

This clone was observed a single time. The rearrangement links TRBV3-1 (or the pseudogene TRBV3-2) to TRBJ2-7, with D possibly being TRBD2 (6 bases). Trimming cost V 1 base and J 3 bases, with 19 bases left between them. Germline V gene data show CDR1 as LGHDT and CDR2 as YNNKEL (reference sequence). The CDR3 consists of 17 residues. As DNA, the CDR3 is TGTGCCAGCAGCCAAGGAAAACTCGCGGGGATCTACTACGAGCAGTACTTC. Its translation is CASSQGKLAGIYYEQYF.

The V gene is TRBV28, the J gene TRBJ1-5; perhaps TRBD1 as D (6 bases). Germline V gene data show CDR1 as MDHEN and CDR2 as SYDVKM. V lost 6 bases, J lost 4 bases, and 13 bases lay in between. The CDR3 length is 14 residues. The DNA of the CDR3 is TGTGCCAGCAGGCTCGGGACACCTAATCAGCCCCAGCATTTT. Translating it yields CASRLGTPNQPQHF. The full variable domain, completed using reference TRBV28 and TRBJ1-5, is DVKVTQSSRYLVKRTGEKVFLECVQDMDHENMFWYRQDPGLGLRLIYFSYDVKMKEKGDIPEGYSVSREKKERFSLILESASTNQTSMYLCASRLGTPNQPQHFGDGTRLSIL.

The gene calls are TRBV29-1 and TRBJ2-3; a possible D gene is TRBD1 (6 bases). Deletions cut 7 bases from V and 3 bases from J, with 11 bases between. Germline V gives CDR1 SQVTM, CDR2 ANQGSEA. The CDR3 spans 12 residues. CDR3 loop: CSARQATDTQYF. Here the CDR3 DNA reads TGCAGCGCCAGACAGGCAACAGATACGCAGTATTTT.

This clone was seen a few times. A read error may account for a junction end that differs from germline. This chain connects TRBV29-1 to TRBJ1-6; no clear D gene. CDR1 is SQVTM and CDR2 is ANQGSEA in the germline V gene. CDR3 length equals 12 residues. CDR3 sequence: CSVKEGGSPLHF. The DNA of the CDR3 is TGCAGCGTTAAAGAGGGAGGATCACCCCTCCACTTT.

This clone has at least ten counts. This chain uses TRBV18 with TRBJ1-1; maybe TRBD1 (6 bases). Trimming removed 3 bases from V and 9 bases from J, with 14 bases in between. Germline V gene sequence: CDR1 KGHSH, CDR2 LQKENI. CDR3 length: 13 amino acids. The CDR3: CASSPQDRAKAFF. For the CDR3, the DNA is TGTGCCAGCTCACCTCAGGACAGAGCCAAAGCTTTCTTT.

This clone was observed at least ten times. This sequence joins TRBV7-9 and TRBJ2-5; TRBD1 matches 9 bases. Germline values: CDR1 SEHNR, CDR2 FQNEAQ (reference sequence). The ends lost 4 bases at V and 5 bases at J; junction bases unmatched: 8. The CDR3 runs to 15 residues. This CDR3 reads CASSYGTGNGETQYF. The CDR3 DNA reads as TGTGCCAGCAGCTACGGGACAGGGAATGGTGAGACCCAGTACTTC.

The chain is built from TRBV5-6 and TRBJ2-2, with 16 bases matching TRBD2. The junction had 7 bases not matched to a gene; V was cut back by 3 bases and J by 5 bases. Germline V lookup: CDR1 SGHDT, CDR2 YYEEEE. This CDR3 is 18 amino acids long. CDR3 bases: TGTGCCAGCAGCTACCCGGGACTAGCGGGAGGGCCTACCGGGGAGCTGTTTTTT. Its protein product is CASSYPGLAGGPTGELFF. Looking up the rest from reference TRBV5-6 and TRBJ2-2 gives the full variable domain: DAGVTQSPTHLIKTRGQQVTLRCSPKSGHDTVSWYQQALGQGPQFIFQYYEEEERQRGNFPDRFSGHQFPNYSSELNVNALLLGDSALYLCASSYPGLAGGPTGELFFGEGSRLTVL.

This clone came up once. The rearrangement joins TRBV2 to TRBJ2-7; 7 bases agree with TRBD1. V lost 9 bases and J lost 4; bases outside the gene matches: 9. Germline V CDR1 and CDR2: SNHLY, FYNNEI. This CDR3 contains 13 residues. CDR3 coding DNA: TGTGCCAGTTCGACAGGGATCGGGTACGAGCAGTACTTC. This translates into CASSTGIGYEQYF.

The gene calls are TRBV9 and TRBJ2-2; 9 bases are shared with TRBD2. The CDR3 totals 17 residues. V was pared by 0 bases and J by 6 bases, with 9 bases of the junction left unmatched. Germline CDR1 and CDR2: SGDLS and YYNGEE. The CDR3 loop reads CASSVGPSGIQAGELFF. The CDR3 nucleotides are TGTGCCAGCAGCGTAGGCCCTAGCGGGATCCAGGCCGGGGAGCTGTTTTTT.

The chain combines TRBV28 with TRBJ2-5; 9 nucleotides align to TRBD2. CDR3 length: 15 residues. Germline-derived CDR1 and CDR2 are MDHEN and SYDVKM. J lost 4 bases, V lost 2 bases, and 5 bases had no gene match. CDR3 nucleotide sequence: TGTGCCAGCAGTTTAGCGGGAGGGACCTTAGAGACCCAGTACTTC. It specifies CASSLAGGTLETQYF.

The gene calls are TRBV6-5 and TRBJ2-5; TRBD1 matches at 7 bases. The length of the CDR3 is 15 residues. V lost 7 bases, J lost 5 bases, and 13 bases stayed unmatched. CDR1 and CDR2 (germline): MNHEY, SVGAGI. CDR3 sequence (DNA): TGTGCCAGCACCGTAAACAGGGGCATTACGGAGACCCAGTACTTC. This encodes CASTVNRGITETQYF.